The clone carrying this T cell receptor beta chain was observed a handful of times. Its antigen is as yet unknown. From unsorted bulk tissue weighing about 20-33 mg, DNA and RNA were co-extracted. Each sampled tumor had five separate regions taken from it. Each tumor specimen held more than 80% viable tumor cells. Germline V lookup: CDR1 SNHLY, CDR2 FYNNEI. CDR3 size: 13 residues. V gave up 4 bases and J gave up 0 bases, with 7 bases separating them. The data were taken from a study of tumor-infiltrating lymphocytes in primary liver carcinoma. About the study: Tumors were staged T1-T3 N0M0 and measured roughly 4.2 to 10 cm across.

TCR beta cDNA was reverse-transcribed from 450 to 500 ng of total RNA. The reaction used a constant-region primer and ProtoScript II reverse transcriptase. Three-round nested multiplex PCR performed with slightly modified ARM-PCR produced the TCR beta libraries. With TRBV1-TRBV30 forward primers and a C-beta reverse primer, the first two PCR rounds were run for approximately 9 cycles each. TCRdb re-called the multiplex PCR reads with MiXCR, one entry per CDR3 protein. The sample has about 74,000 distinct CDR3 sequences; more than 60% are singletons. Study findings and constraints: Against blood, tumors held a significantly higher top-250-clone fraction (p = 0.039).

This chain uses TRBV2 with TRBJ2-7, with no clear D. The specimen sequenced was liver tumor tissue from sampling region 4. Subset noted: tumor region T4, right-lateral pole. The TCR comes from a middle-aged man with primary liver carcinoma and hepatitis B virus infection. CDR3 residues: CASSGQSSYEQYF. CDR3 DNA sequence: TGTGCCAGCAGTGGCCAGTCCTCCTACGAGCAGTACTTC.